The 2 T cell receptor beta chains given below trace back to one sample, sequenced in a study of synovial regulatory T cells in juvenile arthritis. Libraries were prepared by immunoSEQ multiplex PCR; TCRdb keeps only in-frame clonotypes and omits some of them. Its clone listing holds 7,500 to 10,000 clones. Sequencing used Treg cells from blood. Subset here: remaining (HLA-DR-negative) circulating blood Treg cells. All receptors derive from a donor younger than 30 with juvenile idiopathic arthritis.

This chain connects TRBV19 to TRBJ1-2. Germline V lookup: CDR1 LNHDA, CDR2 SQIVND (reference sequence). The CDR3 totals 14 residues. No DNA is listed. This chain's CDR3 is CASSIGGILYGYTF.

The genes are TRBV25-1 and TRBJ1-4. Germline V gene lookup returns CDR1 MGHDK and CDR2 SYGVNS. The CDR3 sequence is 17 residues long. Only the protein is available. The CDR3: CASSEYWGGRGNEKLFF.